This T cell receptor beta chain was identified in a study of blood T cell repertoires in COVID-19. Germline V gene data show CDR1 as SGHVS and CDR2 as FNYEAQ. The CDR3 covers 18 residues. V lost 0 bases to trimming and J lost 4 bases; unmatched junction nucleotides: 6. Per the study methods: Amplification from reference gene primers served as the basis for estimated nucleated cell counts. Assay: immunoSEQ multiplex PCR; the TCRdb copy retains only in-frame clones and omits some. V, J and clone size were drawn from that table, and D and trimming were deduced from the DNA. Of a few hundred thousand clones in the sample, more than 75% were seen once.

This sequence originates from a man aged 35-49 years who had recovered from COVID-19. The sample consisted of peripheral blood. The V and J genes are TRBV7-6 and TRBJ2-5, with 15 nucleotides matching TRBD2. CDR3 nucleotides: TGTGCCAGCAGCTTAGCGCGGACTAGCGGGAGGGGGTTAGAGACCCAGTACTTC. It translates to CASSLARTSGRGLETQYF.